This T cell receptor (beta chain) came from a study of blood T cell repertoires in COVID-19. The CDR3 contains 12 residues. After removal of 8 bases from V and 6 bases from J, the junction contained 4 bases not matched to a gene. Germline CDR1 MDHEN, CDR2 SYDVKM. Clones were sequenced by immunoSEQ multiplex PCR, and TCRdb holds only the in-frame ones, with some missing. Of more than 250,000 clones listed, around 85% are singletons. This clonotype was obtained from a woman between 25 and 40 years old who had recovered from COVID-19. The chain carries TRBV28 and TRBJ1-5; 7 nucleotides line up with TRBD1. Sequencing used peripheral blood. Here the CDR3 reads CASRGGTQPQHF. Here the CDR3 DNA reads TGTGCCAGCCGAGGGGGCACTCAGCCCCAGCATTTT.